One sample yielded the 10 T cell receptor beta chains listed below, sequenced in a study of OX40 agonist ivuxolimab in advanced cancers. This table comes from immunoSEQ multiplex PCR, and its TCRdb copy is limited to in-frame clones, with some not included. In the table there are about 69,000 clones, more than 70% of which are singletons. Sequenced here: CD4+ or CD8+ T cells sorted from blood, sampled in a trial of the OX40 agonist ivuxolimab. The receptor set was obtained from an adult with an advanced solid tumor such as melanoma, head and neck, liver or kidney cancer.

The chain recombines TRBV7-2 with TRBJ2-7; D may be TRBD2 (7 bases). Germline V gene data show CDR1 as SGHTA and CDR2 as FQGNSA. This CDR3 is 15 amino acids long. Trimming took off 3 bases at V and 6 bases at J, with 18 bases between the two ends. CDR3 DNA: TGTGCCAGCAGCTTTAGGGGGGGCCACCTCTCCGAGCAGTACTTC. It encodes CASSFRGGHLSEQYF.

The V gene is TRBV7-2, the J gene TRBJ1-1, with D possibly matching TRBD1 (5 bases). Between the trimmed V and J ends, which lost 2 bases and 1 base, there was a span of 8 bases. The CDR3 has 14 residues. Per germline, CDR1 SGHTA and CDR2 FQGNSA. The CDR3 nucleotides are TGTGCCAGCAGCTTACTGGGGCAGAACACTGAAGCTTTCTTT. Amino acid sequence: CASSLLGQNTEAFF.

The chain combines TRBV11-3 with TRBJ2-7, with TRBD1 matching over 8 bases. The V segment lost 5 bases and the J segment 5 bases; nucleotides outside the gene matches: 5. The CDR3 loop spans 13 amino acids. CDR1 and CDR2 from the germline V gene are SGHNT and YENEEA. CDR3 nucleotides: TGTGCCAGCAGCCCCGACAGGGGCGACGAGCAGTACTTC. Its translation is CASSPDRGDEQYF. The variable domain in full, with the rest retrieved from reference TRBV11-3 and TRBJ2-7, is EAGVVQSPRYKIIEKKQPVAFWCNPISGHNTLYWYLQNLGQGPELLIRYENEEAVDDSQLPKDRFSAERLKGVDSTLKIQPAELGDSAVYLCASSPDRGDEQYFGPGTRLTVT.

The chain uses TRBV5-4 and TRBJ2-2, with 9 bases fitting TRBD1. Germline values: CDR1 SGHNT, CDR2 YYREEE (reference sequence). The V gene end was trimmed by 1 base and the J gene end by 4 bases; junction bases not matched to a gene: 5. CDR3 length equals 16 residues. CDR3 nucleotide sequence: TGTGCCAGCAGCTTGTCGGGACAGGGCAGCACCGGGGAGCTGTTTTTT. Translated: CASSLSGQGSTGELFF.

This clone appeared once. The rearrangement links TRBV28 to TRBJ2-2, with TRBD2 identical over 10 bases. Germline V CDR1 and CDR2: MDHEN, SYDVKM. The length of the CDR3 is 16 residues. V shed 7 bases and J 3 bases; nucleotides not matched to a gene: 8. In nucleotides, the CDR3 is TGTGCCAGCACCAGCGGGGGGGCCGACGACACCGGGGAGCTGTTTTTT. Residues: CASTSGGADDTGELFF.

CDR3 sequence (DNA): TGTGCCAGCAGCTTGGGAACAGGGGGCTGGGAGACCCAGTACTTC. Translating it yields CASSLGTGGWETQYF. The chain couples TRBV5-8 to TRBJ2-5; 9 bases agree with TRBD1. J lost 5 bases, V lost 0 bases, and 5 bases had no gene match. Per the germline V gene, CDR1 is SGHTS and CDR2 is YDEGEE. The CDR3 is made up of 15 amino acids.

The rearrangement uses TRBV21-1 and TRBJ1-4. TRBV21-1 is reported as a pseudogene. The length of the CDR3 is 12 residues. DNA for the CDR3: TGTGCCAGCAGCAACACTAATGAAAAACTGTTTTTT. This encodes CASSNTNEKLFF.

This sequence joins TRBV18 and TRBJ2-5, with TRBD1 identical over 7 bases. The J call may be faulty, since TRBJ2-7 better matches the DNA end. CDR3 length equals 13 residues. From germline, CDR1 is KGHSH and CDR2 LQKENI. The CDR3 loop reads CASSPRDSYEQYF. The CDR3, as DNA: TGTGCCAGCTCACCACGGGACAGCTACGAGCAGTACTTC.

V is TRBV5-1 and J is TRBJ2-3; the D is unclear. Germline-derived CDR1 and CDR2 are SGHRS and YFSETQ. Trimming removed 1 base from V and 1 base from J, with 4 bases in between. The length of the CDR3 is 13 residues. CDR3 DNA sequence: TGCGCCAGCAGCTTGAGGGGCACAGATACGCAGTATTTT. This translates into CASSLRGTDTQYF.

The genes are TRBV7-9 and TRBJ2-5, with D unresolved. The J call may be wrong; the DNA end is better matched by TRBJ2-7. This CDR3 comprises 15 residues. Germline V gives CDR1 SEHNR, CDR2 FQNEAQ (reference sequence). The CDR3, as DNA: TGTGCCAGCAGCCCCAAACGAGTGGCCGCCTACGAGCAGTACTTC. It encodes CASSPKRVAAYEQYF.